These T cell receptor beta chains were read from a single sample in a study of T cell repertoires in cytomegalovirus infection. TCRdb used MiXCR to reprocess the reads, holding one entry per CDR3 protein. Here the sample spans more than 150,000 distinct CDR3 sequences, over 15% being singletons. Sequencing was done on a sample of CD8+ T cells from PBMCs. The receptors stem from a human donor in good health (CMV status not recorded). Some clones in this sample may be carry-over from other donors' samples. Each CDR3 is given with its conserved first and last residue. A D gene is named only where the DNA matches it firmly. Where a row states a size, it is once, few, many or the class of an expanded clone; other rows omit it.

-	TRBV7-9	-	TRBJ2-4	TGTGCCAGCAGCTCCACAGACCAGAGGCTCCGGAACAGTCAGTACTTC	CASSSTDQRLRNSQYF
-	TRBV4-3	-	TRBJ1-4	TGCGCCAGCAGCCAAGATTTCAGTGGTGAAAAACTGTTTTTT	CASSQDFSGEKLFF
-	TRBV5-5	TRBD1	TRBJ2-2	TGTGCCAGCAGCTTATTACCGGGACAGGGAGACACCGGGGAGCTGTTTTTT	CASSLLPGQGDTGELFF
many	TRBV14	-	TRBJ1-6	TGTGCCAGCAGCCAGTTGGGTATGCGCAATTCACCCCTCCACTTT	CASSQLGMRNSPLHF
-	TRBV28	-	TRBJ2-7	TGTGCCAGCAGCCCCCTGGGAGGATACGAGCAGTACTTC	CASSPLGGYEQYF
-	TRBV6-2/TRBV6-3	TRBD2	TRBJ2-3	TGTGCCAGCAGAAGCGTTCCGCGGGAGGCCACTAGCACAGATACGCAGTATTTT	CASRSVPREATSTDTQYF
once	TRBV10-3	-	TRBJ1-2	TGTGCCATCAGTGATTCTGAGGACTATGGCTACACCTTC	CAISDSEDYGYTF
-	TRBV2	-	TRBJ1-4	TGTGCCAGCACCGACGAACAGTTGAATGAAAAACTGTTTTTT	CASTDEQLNEKLFF
-	TRBV27	-	TRBJ2-3	TGTGCCAGCAGTTTATTTGGTTACACAGATACGCAGTATTTT	CASSLFGYTDTQYF
-	TRBV7-9	-	TRBJ1-5	TGTGCCAGCAGCTCCCCCGGGGGGCATCAGCCCCAGCATTTT	CASSSPGGHQPQHF
-	TRBV5-1	-	TRBJ2-6	TGCGCCAGCAGCTTTTGGGACACCAACTCTGGGGCCAACGTCCTGACTTTC	CASSFWDTNSGANVLTF
-	TRBV7-2	-	TRBJ2-7	TGTGCCAGCAGCTTAGCGGCAGGGTACGAGCAGTACTTC	CASSLAAGYEQYF
-	TRBV7-2	TRBD1	TRBJ1-4	TGTGCCAGCAGCCTAGCCCGGGACAGGGGGAATGTGTTTTTT	CASSLARDRGNVFF
-	TRBV5-6	-	TRBJ2-1	TGTGCCAGCAGCTTGGCTCAGGAGCTATACAATGAGCAGTTCTTC	CASSLAQELYNEQFF
-	TRBV20-1	TRBD2	TRBJ2-7	TGCAGTGCGAGAGATGCGGGGGGGGCCTACGAGCAGTACTTC	CSARDAGGAYEQYF
-	TRBV20-1	-	TRBJ2-1	TGCAGTGCCTTCCCGGCTACCGACTACAATGAGCAGTTCTTC	CSAFPATDYNEQFF
few	TRBV19	TRBD2	TRBJ2-1	TGTGCCAGTAGTGTCACTAGCGGGGGTTACAATGAGCAGTTCTTC	CASSVTSGGYNEQFF
few	TRBV4-1	TRBD2	TRBJ2-3	TGCGCCAGCAGCCTTCTAGCGGGACCCACAGATACGCAGTATTTT	CASSLLAGPTDTQYF
few	TRBV4-2	TRBD2	TRBJ2-5	TGTGCCAGCAGCCAAGATAGGAGCGGCGGGGGGGAGACCCAGTACTTC	CASSQDRSGGGETQYF
-	TRBV29-1	TRBD1	TRBJ1-1	TGCAGCGTTGAGGGTGTGCCAGGGGGGACTGAAGCTTTCTTT	CSVEGVPGGTEAFF
-	TRBV19	TRBD2	TRBJ2-1	TGTGCCAGTAGTATAGTCGGGACTAGCGTGAACCCCTACAATGAGCAGTTCTTC	CASSIVGTSVNPYNEQFF
-	TRBV6-2/TRBV6-3	-	TRBJ2-4	TGTGCCAGCAGCCTGGGTCTTAGGGAAGCTCAGTACTTC	CASSLGLREAQYF
-	TRBV6-2/TRBV6-3	TRBD2	TRBJ2-7	TGTGCCACCGCGGGACTAGCGGTCTCCTACGAGCAGTACTTC	CATAGLAVSYEQYF
few	TRBV29-1	-	TRBJ1-3	TGCAGCGTCACCGGGACAACCTCTGGAAACACCATATATTTT	CSVTGTTSGNTIYF
few	TRBV29-1	TRBD2	TRBJ2-1	TGCAGCGTTGACCGGATAGGTCTAGCGGCTTACAATGAGCAGTTCTTC	CSVDRIGLAAYNEQFF
-	TRBV28	-	TRBJ1-4	TGTGCCAGCAGTTTATCTTACAGGGAGAATGAAAAACTGTTTTTT	CASSLSYRENEKLFF
-	TRBV7-9	-	TRBJ2-1	TGTGCCAGCAGCTTAATTACTGATGAGCAGTTCTTC	CASSLITDEQFF
few	TRBV7-3	TRBD2	TRBJ2-3	TGTGCCAGCAGCCTCGGACTAGCGGGAGCCACAGATACGCAGTATTTT	CASSLGLAGATDTQYF
-	TRBV7-2	-	TRBJ1-2	TGTGCCAGCAGCCCGGACATCCATTCCTATGGCTACACCTTC	CASSPDIHSYGYTF
-	TRBV29-1	-	TRBJ2-3	TGCAGCGGCCGTAGACTGCCAGATACGCAGTATTTT	CSGRRLPDTQYF
few	TRBV7-2	-	TRBJ2-7	TGTGCCAGCAGCTTAGGTGACACGGACTACGAGCAGTACTTC	CASSLGDTDYEQYF
few	TRBV7-6	-	TRBJ2-5	TGTGCCAGCAGCTTAGGGTCCGGCGAAGAGACCCAGTACTTC	CASSLGSGEETQYF
many	TRBV7-9	-	TRBJ2-3	TGTGCCAGCCGCCCACAAAAGGACCCACGGGCCACAGATACGCAGTATTTT	CASRPQKDPRATDTQYF
-	TRBV20-1	TRBD1	TRBJ1-1	TGCAGTGCTAGCAACGGGGCAGGGGGGAACACTGAAGCTTTCTTT	CSASNGAGGNTEAFF
-	TRBV5-6	TRBD1	TRBJ2-7	TGTGCCAGCAGCATAGGACAGGGGTTATCCTACGAGCAGTACTTC	CASSIGQGLSYEQYF
-	TRBV5-1	-	TRBJ2-7	TGCGCCAGCAGCTTGAGAACAGCTCCCTACGAGCAGTACTTC	CASSLRTAPYEQYF
few	TRBV7-2	-	TRBJ2-7	TGTGCCAGCAGCTTCCGGGATCCCTACTACGAGCAGTACTTC	CASSFRDPYYEQYF
few	TRBV28	-	TRBJ1-6	TGTGCCAGCAGTTTACCCCCTGGGAATTCACCCCTCCACTTT	CASSLPPGNSPLHF
-	TRBV6-1	-	TRBJ2-3	TGTGCCAGCAGTAAGGACAAGTCTAGCACAGATACGCAGTATTTT	CASSKDKSSTDTQYF
-	TRBV12-3/TRBV12-4	-	TRBJ2-2	TGTGCCAGCCCCGAGCCGGCCACCGGGGAGCTGTTTTTT	CASPEPATGELFF
few	TRBV19	TRBD1	TRBJ2-7	TGTGCCAGTAGGCCAGGGGGCGCGGACGAGCAGTACTTC	CASRPGGADEQYF
-	TRBV14	-	TRBJ2-1	TGTGCCAGCAGCCAAGTAGGGAATGAGCAGTTCTTC	CASSQVGNEQFF
-	TRBV11-2	TRBD1	TRBJ2-7	TGTGCCAGCAGCTACCGACAGGGGAGGAACGAGCAGTACTTC	CASSYRQGRNEQYF
few	TRBV7-8	TRBD1	TRBJ1-4	TGTGCCAGCAGCTTTGGACAGGGGGGTTCAACTAATGAAAAACTGTTTTTT	CASSFGQGGSTNEKLFF
few	TRBV20-1	-	TRBJ1-2	TGCAGTGCCCCTCCCGGCCACGGAGCTAACTATGGCTACACCTTC	CSAPPGHGANYGYTF
-	TRBV7-2	-	TRBJ2-7	TGTGCCAGCAGCCCTTACTTGGTCAAGTCTCTCTACGAGCAGTACTTC	CASSPYLVKSLYEQYF
-	TRBV20-1	-	TRBJ1-1	TGCAGTGCTAGAGGGACTGGGGACACTGAAGCTTTCTTT	CSARGTGDTEAFF
-	TRBV29-1	TRBD2	TRBJ2-7	TGCAGCGGGGCCGGGACTAGCTACCACGAGCAGTACTTC	CSGAGTSYHEQYF
few	TRBV7-2	TRBD1	TRBJ1-1	TGTGCCAGCAGCCCCCGGGACAGAGTCATGAACACTGAAGCTTTCTTT	CASSPRDRVMNTEAFF
few	TRBV27	-	TRBJ2-2	TGTGCCAGCAGTCCAACAGGGTTCAGTGCCGGGGAGCTGTTTTTT	CASSPTGFSAGELFF
-	TRBV7-2	-	TRBJ2-2	TGTGCCAGCAGCTTGCCCTACACCGGGGAGCTGTTTTTT	CASSLPYTGELFF
few	TRBV29-1	TRBD1	TRBJ2-7	TGCAGCGGTCGTATCCCGGGACAGGGTACTTGGGAGCAGTACTTC	CSGRIPGQGTWEQYF
-	TRBV15	TRBD2	TRBJ2-1	TGTGCCACCAGCACCCAGACTAGCACTTATGAGCAGTTCTTC	CATSTQTSTYEQFF
many	TRBV27	-	TRBJ2-7	TGTGCCAGCAGTTTGGGGCACCCTTACTCCTACGAGCAGTACTTC	CASSLGHPYSYEQYF
few	TRBV28	-	TRBJ1-5	TGTGCCAGCAGTCCCGGACAGACGAATAGCAATCAGCCCCAGCATTTT	CASSPGQTNSNQPQHF
-	TRBV2	TRBD2	TRBJ2-5	TGTGCCAGTAACGGGAGGGAGACCCAGTACTTC	CASNGRETQYF
-	TRBV7-4	-	TRBJ1-1	TGTGCCAGCAGCCTGAGTGAAGCTTTCTTT	CASSLSEAFF
-	TRBV28	-	TRBJ2-7	TGTGCCAGCAGTTTATGGGCAGGGGAAACCTACGAGCAGTACTTC	CASSLWAGETYEQYF
-	TRBV4-1	TRBD1	TRBJ2-6	TGCGCCAGCAGCCAGGTAGACAGGGCCCGCTCTGGGGCCAACGTCCTGACTTTC	CASSQVDRARSGANVLTF
-	TRBV6-8	-	TRBJ1-2	TGTGCCAGCAGTTACTCAGCGGAGATTTATGGCTACACCTTC	CASSYSAEIYGYTF